A single sample gave rise to the 2 T cell receptor beta chains below, sequenced in a study of radiation and T cells in renal cell carcinoma. As to treatment: 15 Gy SBRT to primary tumor, nephrectomy 4 weeks later. Sequenced by immunoSEQ multiplex PCR; TCRdb stores in-frame clones only, minus some. There are 10,000 to 15,000 clones in the sample; around 35% occur only once, and 15% lies in the top ten. The input for sequencing was tumor tissue, taken from a patient whose treatment included radiotherapy and nephrectomy. The receptors stem from a man aged 60 to 75 with renal cell carcinoma.

This clone was seen only a few times. This chain links TRBV13 with TRBJ2-2; D ambiguous. CDR3 size: 11 residues. V lost 8 bases to trimming and J lost 7 bases, with 8 bases between them. Looked up from germline, CDR1 is PRHDT and CDR2 is FYEKMQ (reference sequence). The chain's CDR3 is CASGSVGELFF. DNA of the CDR3: TGTGCCAGCGGTTCGGTCGGGGAGCTGTTTTTT.

This clone showed up just once. The rearrangement links TRBV10-2 to TRBJ2-7; 10 nucleotides line up with TRBD1. The CDR3 has 14 residues. V shed 8 bases and J 2 bases; nucleotides not matched to a gene: 6. Per the germline V gene, CDR1 is WSHSY and CDR2 is SAAADI. The CDR3 DNA is TGCGCCAGCGGGGGGACAGGGGCTACCTACGAGCAGTACGTC. Translated: CASGGTGATYEQYV.